Listed below are T cell receptor beta chains from one sample, sequenced in a study of blood T cell repertoires in COVID-19. The assay was immunoSEQ multiplex PCR, and TCRdb's table has in-frame clones only and misses some. The sample contains a few hundred thousand clones, around four fifths of which appear only once. The sequencing input was PBMCs or T cells enriched from blood (not recorded which). The receptors were sampled from a woman in her forties or fifties who had recovered from COVID-19. CDR3s include the opening cysteine and the closing phenylalanine or tryptophan. The D gene is left open where the match is weak. Size values are once, few and many counts, or a class for expanded clones, and some rows have none.

D	V	size	J	DNA	CDR3
TRBD1	TRBV3-1/TRBV3-2	.	TRBJ2-7	TGTGCCAGCAGCCTATCGGGACAGGGAGGCGAGCAGTACTTC	CASSLSGQGGEQYF
TRBD2	TRBV19	.	TRBJ2-2	TGTGCCAGTACGGCTAGCGGGGGGGTTTGGGAGCTGTTTTTT	CASTASGGVWELFF
.	TRBV15	once	TRBJ2-1	TGTGCCACCACGAGGGACTTTGGGGGTTATGAGCAGTTCTTC	CATTRDFGGYEQFF
TRBD2	TRBV4-2	.	TRBJ2-1	TGTGCCAGCAGCCAAGACAGCGGGGGGGCTAGGGGTGAGCAGTTCTTC	CASSQDSGGARGEQFF
.	TRBV5-8	.	TRBJ1-1	TGTGCCAGCAGCTTGGATTGGGGAGTAGCTTTCTTT	CASSLDWGVAFF
.	TRBV10-3	.	TRBJ2-3	TGTGCCATCACAAGGGGCGCAGATACGCAGTATTTT	CAITRGADTQYF
.	TRBV3-1/TRBV3-2	.	TRBJ1-2	TGTGCCAGCAGCCAAGAGCCGGGAAGCGGGGGCTACACCTTC	CASSQEPGSGGYTF
TRBD1	TRBV4-3	.	TRBJ2-7	TGCGCCAGCAGCCAAGAGCCAGGACAGGTTTACTCCTACGAGCAGTACTTC	CASSQEPGQVYSYEQYF
TRBD2	TRBV19	.	TRBJ2-3	TGTGCCAGTAGTCCTACGGGGCGGGAGGGCGCAGATACGCAGTATTTT	CASSPTGREGADTQYF
TRBD2	TRBV19	.	TRBJ2-1	TGTGCCAGTAGTATGCGACTAGCGGGAGTTGGGGAAATCAATGAGCAGTTCTTC	CASSMRLAGVGEINEQFF
.	TRBV6-2/TRBV6-3	.	TRBJ2-5	TGTGCCAGCAGTTACCCGGAGACCCAGTACTTC	CASSYPETQYF
.	TRBV28	once	TRBJ2-1	TGTGCCAGCCACGGGCCGGGGGGCGGGAGCTACAATGAGCAGTTCTTC	CASHGPGGGSYNEQFF
.	TRBV2	.	TRBJ1-2	TGTGCCAGCATGGGGGGGCGCTTTGGCTACACCTTC	CASMGGRFGYTF
TRBD2	TRBV7-2	.	TRBJ2-1	TGTGCCAGCAGCTTAAAGGCTAGCGGGAGCTCTGAGCAGTTCTTC	CASSLKASGSSEQFF
TRBD2	TRBV11-2	.	TRBJ2-5	TGTGCCAGCAGCTTAGATCCGGGACTAGCGGGGGAAGAGACCCAGTACTTC	CASSLDPGLAGEETQYF
.	TRBV5-4	.	TRBJ1-2	TGTGCCAGCAGCCCGACCGGGGACTATGGCTACACCTTC	CASSPTGDYGYTF
TRBD1	TRBV19	.	TRBJ1-2	TGTGCCAGTAGTTCGAGACAGGGGATAGGCTACACCTTC	CASSSRQGIGYTF
.	TRBV10-3	once	TRBJ1-6	TGTGCCATCAGTGAGTCAGTTCAGGTTGATAATTCACCCCTCCACTTT	CAISESVQVDNSPLHF
.	TRBV3-1/TRBV3-2	.	TRBJ1-5	TGTGCCAGCAGCCCCCGGGGGGGCGAGGCCCAGCATTTT	CASSPRGGEAQHF
TRBD1	TRBV5-4	few	TRBJ1-3	TGTGCCAGCAGCTTGGGACAGGGGGCCCGGTCTGGAAACACCATATATTTT	CASSLGQGARSGNTIYF
.	TRBV4-3	.	TRBJ1-5	TGCGCCAGCAGCCAAGATGGGAGGAACAATCAGCCCCAGCATTTT	CASSQDGRNNQPQHF
.	TRBV7-3	.	TRBJ2-6	TGTGCCAGCAGCTCCCCCTTCGGGGCCAACGTCCTGACTTTC	CASSSPFGANVLTF
.	TRBV15	once	TRBJ1-1	TGTGCCACCAGCAGAGATTCGGTAGTTAATGAAGCTTTCTTT	CATSRDSVVNEAFF
.	TRBV7-8	.	TRBJ2-2	TGTGCCAGCAGCCCACCCCAGACGGGACACAACACCGGGGAGCTGTTTTTT	CASSPPQTGHNTGELFF
.	TRBV5-1	once	TRBJ1-3	TGCGCCAGCAGCTTGTCAGGGATAACATCTGGAAACACCATATATTTT	CASSLSGITSGNTIYF
.	TRBV3-1/TRBV3-2	few	TRBJ1-6	TGTGCCAGCAGCCAAGGAGGGGGTAGGAATTCACCCCTCCACTTT	CASSQGGGRNSPLHF
TRBD2	TRBV5-1	.	TRBJ2-3	TGCGCCACAGCGGGAGTCGAGGATACGCAGTATTTT	CATAGVEDTQYF
TRBD2	TRBV7-2	.	TRBJ2-1	TGTGCCAGCAGCTTAGTAGCGGGAGCTCTCAATGAGCAGTTCTTC	CASSLVAGALNEQFF
.	TRBV6-5	.	TRBJ2-1	TGTGCCAGCAGCAATGACTTCGGGACACAAAATGAGCAGTTCTTC	CASSNDFGTQNEQFF
TRBD2	TRBV5-1	.	TRBJ2-2	TGCGCCAGCAAACGGGGAGGGGAGACCGGGGAGCTGTTTTTT	CASKRGGETGELFF
TRBD2	TRBV11-1	once	TRBJ2-5	TGTGCCAGCAGCTATGGTAGCGGGGTGGGAACCCAGTACTTC	CASSYGSGVGTQYF
TRBD1	TRBV6-6	.	TRBJ1-1	TGTGCCAGCAGTGTCCCGGGACAGGGAATGAACACTGAAGCTTTCTTT	CASSVPGQGMNTEAFF
.	TRBV3-1/TRBV3-2	.	TRBJ1-1	TGTGCCAGCTCCCTCTCAGACAGGAACACTGAAGCTTTCTTT	CASSLSDRNTEAFF
.	TRBV10-2	few	TRBJ1-2	TGCGCCAGCCTGAAGGACAGCTATGGCTACACCTTC	CASLKDSYGYTF
TRBD1	TRBV2	.	TRBJ1-2	TGTGCCAGCCGCCGTGGGACAGGGAACTATGGCTACACCTTC	CASRRGTGNYGYTF
.	TRBV27	.	TRBJ2-7	TGTGCCAGCAGTGTGACAGGTCCCTTCTACGAGCAGTACTTC	CASSVTGPFYEQYF
.	TRBV30	once	TRBJ1-1	TGTGCCTGGAGCACGGTGGGGGCAGGAACTGAAGCTTTCTTT	CAWSTVGAGTEAFF
TRBD1	TRBV19	once	TRBJ1-2	TGTGCCAGTAGTAACCTGACAGGGGGGCCCTATGGCTACACCTTC	CASSNLTGGPYGYTF
.	TRBV19	once	TRBJ1-2	TGTGCCAGTAGTCGACAGGTCTCAGCTAACTATGGCTACACCTTC	CASSRQVSANYGYTF
TRBD1	TRBV5-4	.	TRBJ1-3	TGTGCCAGCAGCCCGACAGGGGGCTCGAGTTCTGGAAACACCATATATTTT	CASSPTGGSSSGNTIYF
TRBD1	TRBV2	.	TRBJ2-3	TGTGCCAGCAGTGATCGGCAGGGGGCAACAGATACGCAGTATTTT	CASSDRQGATDTQYF
.	TRBV20-1	.	TRBJ2-3	TGCAGTCAAATAGCAGCAGATACGCAGTATTTT	CSQIAADTQYF
.	TRBV5-5	.	TRBJ2-3	TGTGCCAGCAGCTTGGCCCCAGGGGGGACCACAGATACGCAGTATTTT	CASSLAPGGTTDTQYF
TRBD1	TRBV5-4	once	TRBJ2-3	TGTGCCAGCAGCAAGATGGGACAGGGGAGCACAGATACGCAGTATTTT	CASSKMGQGSTDTQYF
TRBD1	TRBV28	few	TRBJ1-1	TGTGCCAGCAGTTCCGGGGGACAGTCGAACACTGAAGCTTTCTTT	CASSSGGQSNTEAFF
TRBD1	TRBV5-4	.	TRBJ2-1	TGTGCCAGCAGCTTAGGGACAGGGGGCAATGAGCAGTTCTTC	CASSLGTGGNEQFF
.	TRBV7-9	once	TRBJ1-6	TGTGCCAGCAGCACCCGAGGAGATTCACCCCTCCACTTT	CASSTRGDSPLHF